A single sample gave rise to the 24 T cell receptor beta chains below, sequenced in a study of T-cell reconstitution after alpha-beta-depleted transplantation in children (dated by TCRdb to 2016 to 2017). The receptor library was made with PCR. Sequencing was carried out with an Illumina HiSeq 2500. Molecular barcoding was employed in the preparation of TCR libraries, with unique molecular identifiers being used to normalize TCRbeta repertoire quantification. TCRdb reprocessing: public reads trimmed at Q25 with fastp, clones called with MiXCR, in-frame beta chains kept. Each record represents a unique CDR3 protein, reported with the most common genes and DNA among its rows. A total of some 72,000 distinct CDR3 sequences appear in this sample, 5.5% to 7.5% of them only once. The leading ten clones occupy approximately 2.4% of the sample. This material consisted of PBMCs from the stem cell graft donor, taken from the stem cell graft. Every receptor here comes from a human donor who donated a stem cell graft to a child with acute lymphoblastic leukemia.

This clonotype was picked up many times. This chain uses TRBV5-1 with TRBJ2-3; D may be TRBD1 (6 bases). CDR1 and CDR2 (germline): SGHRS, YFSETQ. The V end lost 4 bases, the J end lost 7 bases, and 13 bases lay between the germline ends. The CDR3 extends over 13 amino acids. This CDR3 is CASSLEDSYTQYF. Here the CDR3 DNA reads TGCGCCAGCAGCCTTGAGGACAGCTATACGCAGTATTTT.

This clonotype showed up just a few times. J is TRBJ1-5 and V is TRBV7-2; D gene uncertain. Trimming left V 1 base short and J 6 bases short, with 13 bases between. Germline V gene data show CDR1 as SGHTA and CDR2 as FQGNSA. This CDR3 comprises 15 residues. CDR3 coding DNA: TGTGCCAGCAGCTTAGGAGGCACTCCGGTTCAGCCCCAGCATTTT. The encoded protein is CASSLGGTPVQPQHF.

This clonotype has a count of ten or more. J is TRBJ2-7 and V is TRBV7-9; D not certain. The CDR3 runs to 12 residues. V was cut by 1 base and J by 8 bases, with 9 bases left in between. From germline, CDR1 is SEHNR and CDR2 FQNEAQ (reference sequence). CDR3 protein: CASSLGPDKQYF. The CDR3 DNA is TGTGCCAGCAGCTTAGGCCCCGATAAGCAGTACTTC.

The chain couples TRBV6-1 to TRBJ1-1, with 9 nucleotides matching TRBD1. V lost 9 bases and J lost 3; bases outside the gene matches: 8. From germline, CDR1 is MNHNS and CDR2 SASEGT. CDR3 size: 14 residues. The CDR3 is CASQTRQGDTEAFF. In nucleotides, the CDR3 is TGTGCCAGTCAGACCAGACAGGGGGACACTGAAGCTTTCTTT.

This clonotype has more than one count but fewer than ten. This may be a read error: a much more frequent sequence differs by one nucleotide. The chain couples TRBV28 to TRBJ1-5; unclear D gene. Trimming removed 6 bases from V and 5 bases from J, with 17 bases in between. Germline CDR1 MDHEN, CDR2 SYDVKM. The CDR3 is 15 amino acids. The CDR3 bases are TGTGCCAGCAGCCCGGGGATGGATTTGTATCAGCCCCAGCATTTT. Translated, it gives CASSPGMDLYQPQHF.

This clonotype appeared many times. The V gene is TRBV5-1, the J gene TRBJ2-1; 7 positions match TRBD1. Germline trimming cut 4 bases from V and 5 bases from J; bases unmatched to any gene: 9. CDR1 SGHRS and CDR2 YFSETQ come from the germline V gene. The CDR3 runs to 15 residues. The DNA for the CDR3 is TGCGCCAGCAGCCCGCGGACAGGTCCCGACAATGAGCAGTTCTTC. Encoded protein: CASSPRTGPDNEQFF.

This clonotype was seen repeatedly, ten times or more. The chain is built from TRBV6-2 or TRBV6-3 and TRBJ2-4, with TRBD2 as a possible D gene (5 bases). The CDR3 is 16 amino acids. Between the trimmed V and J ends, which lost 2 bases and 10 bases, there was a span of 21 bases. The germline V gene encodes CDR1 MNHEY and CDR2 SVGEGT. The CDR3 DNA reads TGTGCCAGCAGTTACGGAACCCTAGCCAAAAAGGATATTCAGTACTTC. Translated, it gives CASSYGTLAKKDIQYF.

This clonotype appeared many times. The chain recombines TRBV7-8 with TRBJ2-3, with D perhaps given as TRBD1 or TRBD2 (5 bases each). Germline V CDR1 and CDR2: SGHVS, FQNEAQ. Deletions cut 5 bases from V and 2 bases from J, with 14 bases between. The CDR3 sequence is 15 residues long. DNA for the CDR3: TGTGCCAGCAGCCCTCCCCCGGGACCCACAGATACGCAGTATTTT. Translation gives CASSPPPGPTDTQYF.

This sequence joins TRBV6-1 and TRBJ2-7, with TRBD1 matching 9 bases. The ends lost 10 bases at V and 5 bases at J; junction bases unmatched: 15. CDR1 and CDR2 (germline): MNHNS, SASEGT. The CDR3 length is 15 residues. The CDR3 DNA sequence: TGTGCCACTCAATCCGGGACAGGGACTTCGGACGAGCAGTACTTC. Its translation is CATQSGTGTSDEQYF.

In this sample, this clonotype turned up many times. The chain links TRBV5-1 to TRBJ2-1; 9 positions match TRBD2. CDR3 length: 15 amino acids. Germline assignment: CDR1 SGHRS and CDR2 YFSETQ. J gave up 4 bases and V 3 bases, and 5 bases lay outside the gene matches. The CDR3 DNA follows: TGCGCCAGCAGCTATAGCGGGAGTTCGTACAATGAGCAGTTCTTC. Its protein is CASSYSGSSYNEQFF.

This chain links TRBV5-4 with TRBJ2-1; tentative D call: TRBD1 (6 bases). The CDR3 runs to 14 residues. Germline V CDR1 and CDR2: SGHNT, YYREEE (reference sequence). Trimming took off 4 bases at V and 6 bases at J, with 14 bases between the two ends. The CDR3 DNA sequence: TGTGCCAGCAGCACCAGGACAGCCTTCAATGAGCAGTTCTTC. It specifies CASSTRTAFNEQFF.

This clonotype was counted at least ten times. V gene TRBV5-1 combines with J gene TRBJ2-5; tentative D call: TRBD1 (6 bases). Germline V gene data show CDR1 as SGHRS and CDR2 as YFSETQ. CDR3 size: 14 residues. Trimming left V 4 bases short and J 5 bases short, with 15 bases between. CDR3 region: CASSLGTTGETQYF. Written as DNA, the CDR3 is TGCGCCAGCAGCCTAGGGACCACAGGGGAGACCCAGTACTTC.

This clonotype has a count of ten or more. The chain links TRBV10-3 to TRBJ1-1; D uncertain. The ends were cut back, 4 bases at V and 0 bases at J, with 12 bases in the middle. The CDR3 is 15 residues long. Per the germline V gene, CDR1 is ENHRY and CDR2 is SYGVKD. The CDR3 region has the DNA TGTGCCATCAGTGGGGCAGCACCTATGAACACTGAAGCTTTCTTT. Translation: CAISGAAPMNTEAFF.

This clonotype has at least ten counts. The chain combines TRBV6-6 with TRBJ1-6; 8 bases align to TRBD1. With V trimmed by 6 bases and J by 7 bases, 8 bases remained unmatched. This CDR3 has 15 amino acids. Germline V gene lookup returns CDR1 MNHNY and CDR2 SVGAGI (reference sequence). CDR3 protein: CASRPRQGWNSPLHF. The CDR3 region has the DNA TGTGCCAGCAGGCCTAGACAGGGGTGGAATTCACCCCTCCACTTT.

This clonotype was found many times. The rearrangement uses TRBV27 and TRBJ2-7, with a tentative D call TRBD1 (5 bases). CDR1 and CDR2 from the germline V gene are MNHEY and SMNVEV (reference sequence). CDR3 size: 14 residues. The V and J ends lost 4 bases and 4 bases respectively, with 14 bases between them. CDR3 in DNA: TGTGCCAGCAGTTCCCCCAGGGTAGGGTACGAGCAGTACTTC. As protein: CASSSPRVGYEQYF.

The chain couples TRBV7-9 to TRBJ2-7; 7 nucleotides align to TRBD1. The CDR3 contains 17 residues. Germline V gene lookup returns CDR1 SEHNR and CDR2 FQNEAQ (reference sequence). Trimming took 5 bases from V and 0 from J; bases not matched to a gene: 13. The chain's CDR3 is CASSLFLTGESSYEQYF. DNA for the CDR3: TGTGCCAGCAGCCTATTTTTAACAGGGGAAAGCTCCTACGAGCAGTACTTC.

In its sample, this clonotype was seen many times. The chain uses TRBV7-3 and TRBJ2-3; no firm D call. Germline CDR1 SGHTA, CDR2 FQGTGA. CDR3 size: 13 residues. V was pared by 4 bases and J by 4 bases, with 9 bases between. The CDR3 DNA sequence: TGTGCCAGCAGCTCATACTATGCAGATACGCAGTATTTT. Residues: CASSSYYADTQYF.

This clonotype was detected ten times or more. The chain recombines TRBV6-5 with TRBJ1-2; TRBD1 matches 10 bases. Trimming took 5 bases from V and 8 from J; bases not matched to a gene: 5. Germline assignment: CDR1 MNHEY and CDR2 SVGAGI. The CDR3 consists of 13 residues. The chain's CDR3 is CASSTTGGRGYTF. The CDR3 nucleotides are TGTGCCAGCAGTACGACAGGGGGCCGGGGCTACACCTTC.

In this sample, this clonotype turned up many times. CDR3 coding DNA: TGTGCCAGCAGCTCAAGACACCACACTGAAGCTTTCTTT. Translation gives CASSSRHHTEAFF. The chain employs TRBV7-2 and TRBJ1-1; D not resolved. The CDR3 sequence is 13 residues long. Germline V CDR1 and CDR2: SGHTA, FQGNSA. Trimming took off 4 bases at V and 3 bases at J, with 9 bases between the two ends.

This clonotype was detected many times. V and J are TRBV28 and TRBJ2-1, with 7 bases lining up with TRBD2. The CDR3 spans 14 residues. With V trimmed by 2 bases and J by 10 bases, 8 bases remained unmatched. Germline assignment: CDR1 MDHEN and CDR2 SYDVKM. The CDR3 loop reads CASSLGLVFNEQFF. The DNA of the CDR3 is TGTGCCAGCAGTTTAGGACTAGTTTTTAACGAGCAGTTCTTC.

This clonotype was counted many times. CDR3 sequence: CSARKGLADSEYF. CDR3 in DNA: TGCAGTGCTAGAAAGGGACTAGCGGACTCCGAGTACTTC. J is TRBJ2-5 and V is TRBV20-1, with 11 positions matching TRBD2. Unmatched junction bases numbered 8, after V lost 2 bases and J lost 12 bases. CDR3 size: 13 residues. Germline CDR1 is DFQATT and CDR2 is SNEGSKA (reference sequence).

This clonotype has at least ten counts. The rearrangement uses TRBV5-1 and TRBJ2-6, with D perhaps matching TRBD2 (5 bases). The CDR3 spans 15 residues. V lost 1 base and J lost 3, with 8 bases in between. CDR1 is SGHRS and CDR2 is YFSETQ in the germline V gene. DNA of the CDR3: TGCGCCAGCAGCTTGTCCGGGGATGGGGCCAACGTCCTGACTTTC. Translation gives CASSLSGDGANVLTF.

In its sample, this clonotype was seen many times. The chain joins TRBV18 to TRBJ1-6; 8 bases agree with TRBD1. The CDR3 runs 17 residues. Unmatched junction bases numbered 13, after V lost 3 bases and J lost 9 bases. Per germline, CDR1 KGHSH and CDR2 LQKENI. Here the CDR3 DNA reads TGTGCCAGCTCACCGACCGGGACAGGTCCTTTGTCTTCACCCCTCCACTTT. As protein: CASSPTGTGPLSSPLHF. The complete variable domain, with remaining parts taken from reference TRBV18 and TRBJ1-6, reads NAGVMQNPRHLVRRRGQEARLRCSPMKGHSHVYWYRQLPEEGLKFMVYLQKENIIDESGMPKERFSAEFPKEGPSILRIQQVVRGDSAAYFCASSPTGTGPLSSPLHFGNGTRLTVT.

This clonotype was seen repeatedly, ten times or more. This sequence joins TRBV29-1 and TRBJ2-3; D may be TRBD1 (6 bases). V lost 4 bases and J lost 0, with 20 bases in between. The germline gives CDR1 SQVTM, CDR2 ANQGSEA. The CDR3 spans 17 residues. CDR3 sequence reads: CSVVTFTGPVSTDTQYF. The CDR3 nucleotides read TGCAGCGTTGTGACCTTTACAGGGCCCGTAAGCACAGATACGCAGTATTTT.